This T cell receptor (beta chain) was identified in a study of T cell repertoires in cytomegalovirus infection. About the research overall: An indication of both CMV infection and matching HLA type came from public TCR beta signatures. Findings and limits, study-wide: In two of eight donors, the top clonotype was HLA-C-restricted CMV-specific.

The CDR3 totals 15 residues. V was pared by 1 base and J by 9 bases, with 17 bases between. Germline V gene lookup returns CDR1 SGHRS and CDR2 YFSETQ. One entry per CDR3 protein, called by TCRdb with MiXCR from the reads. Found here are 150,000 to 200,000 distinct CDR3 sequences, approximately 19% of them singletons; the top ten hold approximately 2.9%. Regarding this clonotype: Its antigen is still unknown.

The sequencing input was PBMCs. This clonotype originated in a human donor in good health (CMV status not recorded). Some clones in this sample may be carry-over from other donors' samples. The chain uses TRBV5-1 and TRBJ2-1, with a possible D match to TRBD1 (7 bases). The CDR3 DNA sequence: TGCGCCAGCAGCTTGAATGTTCAGGGGGGAGCTGAGCAGTTCTTC. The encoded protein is CASSLNVQGGAEQFF. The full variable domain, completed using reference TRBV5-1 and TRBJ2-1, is KAGVTQTPRYLIKTRGQQVTLSCSPISGHRSVSWYQQTPGQGLQFLFEYFSETQRNKGNFPGRFSGRQFSNSRSEMNVSTLELGDSALYLCASSLNVQGGAEQFFGPGTRLTVL.